Given below is one TCR beta chain in context. This entry comes from a study of CD8 T cells in Susac syndrome. RNA in amounts of roughly 0.5 to 1 ug was reverse transcribed with random hexamers. Coverage of TCR beta CDR3 amplification by immunoSEQ multiplex PCR extended to 54 Vbeta and 13 Jbeta. Each CDR3 protein is one row after TCRdb ran MiXCR on the immunoSEQ multiplex PCR reads. The sample gives 150,000 or so distinct CDR3 sequences, 85% to 95% of which show up once; about 0.14% is in the top ten. Patients having Susac syndrome satisfied recently defined diagnostic criteria for definite or probable disease. TEMRA cells were FACS-enriched, unlike CD8+ and CD4+ T cells, which were negatively isolated. Sequenced: CD4+ T cells from PBMCs. The origin of this receptor is a human donor with Susac syndrome.

CDR3 residues: CASSLSSSQETQYF. CDR3 coding DNA: TGTGCCAGCAGCCTCAGTTCGTCGCAAGAGACCCAGTACTTC. The chain recombines TRBV7-9 with TRBJ2-5, with D uncertain. Germline V gene lookup returns CDR1 SEHNR and CDR2 FQNEAQ (reference sequence). The V end was cut by 5 bases, the J end by 2 bases, with 12 bases between. The CDR3 consists of 14 residues.